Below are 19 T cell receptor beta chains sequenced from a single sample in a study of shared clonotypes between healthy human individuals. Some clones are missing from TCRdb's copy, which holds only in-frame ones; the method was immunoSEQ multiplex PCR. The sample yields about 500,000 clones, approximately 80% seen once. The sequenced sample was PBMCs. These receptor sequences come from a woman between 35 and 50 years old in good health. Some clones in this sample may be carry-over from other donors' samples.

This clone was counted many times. CDR3 nucleotides: TGTGCCAGCAGCTTAAGGGTAGACTCCTACGAGCAGTACTTC. Residues: CASSLRVDSYEQYF. The chain couples TRBV9 to TRBJ2-7; D is undetermined. V lost 4 bases to trimming and J lost 0 bases, with 11 bases between them. CDR3 length: 14 residues. CDR1 is SGDLS, CDR2 YYNGEE, per germline.

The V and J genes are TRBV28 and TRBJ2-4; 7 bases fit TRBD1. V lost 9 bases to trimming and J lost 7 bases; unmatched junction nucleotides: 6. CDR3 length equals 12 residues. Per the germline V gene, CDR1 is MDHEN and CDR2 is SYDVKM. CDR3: CASRGTANIQYF. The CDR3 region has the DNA TGTGCCAGTAGAGGGACAGCGAACATTCAGTACTTC.

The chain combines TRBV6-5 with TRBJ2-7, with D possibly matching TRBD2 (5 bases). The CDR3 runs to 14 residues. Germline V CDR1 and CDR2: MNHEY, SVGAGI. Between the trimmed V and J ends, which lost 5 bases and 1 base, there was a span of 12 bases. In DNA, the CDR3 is TGTGCCAGCAGTCCACGGAGGATGTCCTACGAGCAGTACTTC. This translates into CASSPRRMSYEQYF.

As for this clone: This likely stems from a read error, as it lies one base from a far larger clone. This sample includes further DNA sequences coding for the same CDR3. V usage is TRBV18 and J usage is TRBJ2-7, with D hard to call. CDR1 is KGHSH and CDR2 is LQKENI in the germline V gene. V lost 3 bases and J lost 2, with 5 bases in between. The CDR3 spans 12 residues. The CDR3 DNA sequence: TGTGCCAGCTCACCCGACACCTACGAGCAGTACTTC. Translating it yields CASSPDTYEQYF.

Written as DNA, the CDR3 is TGTGCCAGCAGCTTGGGAAGCAATCAGCCCCAGCATTTT. Translated: CASSLGSNQPQHF. The chain joins TRBV5-5 to TRBJ1-5, with D unresolved. The CDR3 length is 13 residues. CDR1 SGHKS and CDR2 YYEKEE come from the germline V gene (reference sequence). Trimming removed 0 bases at V and 1 base at J, with 2 bases between. The full variable domain, rest sourced from reference TRBV5-5 and TRBJ1-5, is DAGVTQSPTHLIKTRGQQVTLRCSPISGHKSVSWYQQVLGQGPQFIFQYYEKEERGRGNFPDRFSARQFPNYSSELNVNALLLGDSALYLCASSLGSNQPQHFGDGTRLSIL.

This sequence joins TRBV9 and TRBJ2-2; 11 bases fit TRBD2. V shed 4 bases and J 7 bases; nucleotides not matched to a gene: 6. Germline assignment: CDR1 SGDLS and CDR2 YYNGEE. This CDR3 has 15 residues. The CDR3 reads CASSFTSGSVGELFF. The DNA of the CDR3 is TGTGCCAGCAGCTTTACTAGCGGGAGTGTCGGGGAGCTGTTTTTT. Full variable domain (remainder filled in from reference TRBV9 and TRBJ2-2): DSGVTQTPKHLITATGQRVTLRCSPRSGDLSVYWYQQSLDQGLQFLIQYYNGEERAKGNILERFSAQQFPDLHSELNLSSLELGDSALYFCASSFTSGSVGELFFGEGSRLTVL.

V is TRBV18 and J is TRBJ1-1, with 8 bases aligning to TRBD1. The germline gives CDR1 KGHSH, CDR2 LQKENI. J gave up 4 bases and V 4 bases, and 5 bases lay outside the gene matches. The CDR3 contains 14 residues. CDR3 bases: TGTGCCAGCTCACTGGACAGGGTTGGCACTGAAGCTTTCTTT. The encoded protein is CASSLDRVGTEAFF.

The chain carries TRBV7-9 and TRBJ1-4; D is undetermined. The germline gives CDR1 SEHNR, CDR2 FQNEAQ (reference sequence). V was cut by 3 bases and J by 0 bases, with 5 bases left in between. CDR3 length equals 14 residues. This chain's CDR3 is CASSFGTTNEKLFF. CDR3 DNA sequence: TGTGCCAGCAGCTTCGGTACAACTAATGAAAAACTGTTTTTT.

The CDR3 reads CASRPPYNYGYTF. The CDR3 DNA is TGTGCCAGCAGGCCTCCATATAACTATGGCTACACCTTC. The chain combines TRBV28 with TRBJ1-2; the D is unclear. V was trimmed by 6 bases and J by 1 base, leaving 9 bases between them. The CDR3 consists of 13 residues. Germline CDR1 is MDHEN and CDR2 is SYDVKM.

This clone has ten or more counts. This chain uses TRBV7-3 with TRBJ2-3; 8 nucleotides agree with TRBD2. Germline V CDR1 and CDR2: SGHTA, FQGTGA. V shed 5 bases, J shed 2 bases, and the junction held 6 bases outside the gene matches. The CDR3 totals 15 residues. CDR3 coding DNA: TGTGCCAGCAGCCCATATAGCGGGACCACAGATACGCAGTATTTT. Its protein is CASSPYSGTTDTQYF.

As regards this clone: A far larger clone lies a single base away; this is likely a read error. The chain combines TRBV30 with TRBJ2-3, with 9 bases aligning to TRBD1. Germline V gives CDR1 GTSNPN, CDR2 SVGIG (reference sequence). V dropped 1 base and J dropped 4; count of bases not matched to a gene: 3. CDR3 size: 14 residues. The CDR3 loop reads CAWSATGGPDTQYF. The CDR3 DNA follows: TGTGCCTGGAGTGCTACAGGGGGCCCAGATACGCAGTATTTT.

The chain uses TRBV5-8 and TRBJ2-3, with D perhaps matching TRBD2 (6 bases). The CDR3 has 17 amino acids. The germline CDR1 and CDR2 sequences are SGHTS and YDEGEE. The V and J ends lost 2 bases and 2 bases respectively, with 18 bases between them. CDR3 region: CASSFSIAAWSTDTQYF. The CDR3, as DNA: TGTGCCAGCAGCTTCAGTATAGCGGCATGGTCCACAGATACGCAGTATTTT.

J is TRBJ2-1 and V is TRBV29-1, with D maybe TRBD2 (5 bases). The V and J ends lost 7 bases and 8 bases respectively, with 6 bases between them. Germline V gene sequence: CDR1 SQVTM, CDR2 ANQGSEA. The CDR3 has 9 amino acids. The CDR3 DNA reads TGCAGCGGAGGGCATGAGCAGTTCTTC. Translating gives CSGGHEQFF.

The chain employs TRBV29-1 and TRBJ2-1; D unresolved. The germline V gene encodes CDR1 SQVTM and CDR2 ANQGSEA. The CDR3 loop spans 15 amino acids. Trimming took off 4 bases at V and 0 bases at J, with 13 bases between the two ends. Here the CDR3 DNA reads TGCAGCGTTGTGGGCGGCCTTAGCTCCTACAATGAGCAGTTCTTC. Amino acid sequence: CSVVGGLSSYNEQFF.

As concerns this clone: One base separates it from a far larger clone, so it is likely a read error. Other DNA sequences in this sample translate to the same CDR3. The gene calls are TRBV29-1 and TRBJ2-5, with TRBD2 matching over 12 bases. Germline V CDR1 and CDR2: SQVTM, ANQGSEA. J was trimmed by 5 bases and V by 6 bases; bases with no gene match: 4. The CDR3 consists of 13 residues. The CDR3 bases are TGCAGCGTGGAGCTAGCGGGAGGGGAGACCCAGTACTTC. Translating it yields CSVELAGGETQYF.

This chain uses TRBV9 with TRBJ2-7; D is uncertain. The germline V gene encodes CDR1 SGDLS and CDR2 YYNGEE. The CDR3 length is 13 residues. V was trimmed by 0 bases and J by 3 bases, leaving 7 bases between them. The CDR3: CASSVEPLYEQYF. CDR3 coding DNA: TGTGCCAGCAGCGTAGAACCACTCTACGAGCAGTACTTC.

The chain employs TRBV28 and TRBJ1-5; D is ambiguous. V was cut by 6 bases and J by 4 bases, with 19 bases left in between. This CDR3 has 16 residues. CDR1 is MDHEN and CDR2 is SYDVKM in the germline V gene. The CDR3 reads CASRPNIVPLNQPQHF. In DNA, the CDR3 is TGTGCCAGCAGGCCGAACATTGTCCCCTTAAATCAGCCCCAGCATTTT.

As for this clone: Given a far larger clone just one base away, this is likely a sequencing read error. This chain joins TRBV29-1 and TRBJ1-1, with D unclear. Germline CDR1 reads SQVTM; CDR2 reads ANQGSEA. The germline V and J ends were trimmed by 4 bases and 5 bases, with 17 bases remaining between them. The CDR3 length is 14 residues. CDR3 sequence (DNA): TGCAGCGTTGTCCTAACCCGGGGTGGGACTGAAGCTTTCTTT. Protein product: CSVVLTRGGTEAFF.

CDR3 in amino acids: CASSYGTSGGHTQYF. CDR3 nucleotide sequence: TGCGCCAGCAGCTATGGGACTAGCGGAGGGCATACGCAGTATTTT. The chain recombines TRBV5-1 with TRBJ2-3, with 11 bases lining up with TRBD2. Germline V gene data show CDR1 as SGHRS and CDR2 as YFSETQ. V lost 3 bases and J lost 7; bases outside the gene matches: 7. The CDR3 covers 15 residues.